Below, one TCR beta chain is given with its context. As yet, its antigen is unknown. Sequenced by immunoSEQ multiplex PCR; TCRdb stores in-frame clones only, minus some. Of 50,000 to 60,000 clones in the sample, around nine tenths were seen once. CDR1 and CDR2 (germline): SGHTA, FQGTGA. Trimming pared 6 bases from V and 3 bases from J, leaving 11 bases between. CDR3 length: 13 residues. These data belong to a study of OX40 agonist ivuxolimab in advanced cancers. Study background: Patients were dosed intravenously with ivuxolimab at 0.01 to 10 mg/kg every 2 weeks. Mean age 60 years, range roughly 20 to 85; about 81% male.

Whole-study findings and limits: In the 0.1 to 3.0 mg/kg range, CD4+ and CD8+ blood T cells had expanded clonally by week 6.

This TCR was recovered from an adult with an advanced solid tumor such as melanoma, head and neck, liver or kidney cancer. The chain recombines TRBV7-3 with TRBJ1-1; D gene unclear. The source was CD4+ or CD8+ T cells sorted from blood, collected in a trial of the OX40 agonist ivuxolimab. The DNA for the CDR3 is TGTGCCAGCAGTCGGTTTGGTTACACTGAAGCTTTCTTT. Its protein product is CASSRFGYTEAFF. Combining the CDR3 with reference TRBV7-3 and TRBJ1-1 gives the whole variable domain GAGVSQTPSNKVTEKGKYVELRCDPISGHTALYWYRQSLGQGPEFLIYFQGTGAADDSGLPNDRFFAVRPEGSVSTLKIQRTERGDSAVYLCASSRFGYTEAFFGQGTRLTVV.